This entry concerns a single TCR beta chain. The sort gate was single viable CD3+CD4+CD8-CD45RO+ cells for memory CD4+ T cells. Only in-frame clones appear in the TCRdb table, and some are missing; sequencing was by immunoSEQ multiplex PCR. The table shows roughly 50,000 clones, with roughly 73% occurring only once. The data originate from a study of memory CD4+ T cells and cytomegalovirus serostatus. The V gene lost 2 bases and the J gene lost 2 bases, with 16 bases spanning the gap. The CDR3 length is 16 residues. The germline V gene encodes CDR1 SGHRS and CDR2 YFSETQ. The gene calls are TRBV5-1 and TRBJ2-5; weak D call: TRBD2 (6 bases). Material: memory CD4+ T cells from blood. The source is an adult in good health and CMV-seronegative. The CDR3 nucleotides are TGCGCCAGCAGCTTCTCGGTTTTGGAGGGACAAGAGACCCAGTACTTC. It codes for CASSFSVLEGQETQYF.